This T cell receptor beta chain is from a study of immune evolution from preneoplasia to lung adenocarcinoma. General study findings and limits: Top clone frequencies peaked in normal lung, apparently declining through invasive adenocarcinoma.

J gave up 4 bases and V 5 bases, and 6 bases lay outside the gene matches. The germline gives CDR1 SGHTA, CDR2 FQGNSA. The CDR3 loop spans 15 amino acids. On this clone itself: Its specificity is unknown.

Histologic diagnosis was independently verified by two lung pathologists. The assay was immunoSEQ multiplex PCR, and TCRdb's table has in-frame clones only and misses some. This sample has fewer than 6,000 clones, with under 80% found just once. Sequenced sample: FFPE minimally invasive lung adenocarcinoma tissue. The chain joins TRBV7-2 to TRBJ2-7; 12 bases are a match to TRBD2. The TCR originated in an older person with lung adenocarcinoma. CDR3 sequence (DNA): TGTGCCAGCAGCCTGACTAGCGGGAGTCATTACGAGCAGTACTTC. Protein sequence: CASSLTSGSHYEQYF. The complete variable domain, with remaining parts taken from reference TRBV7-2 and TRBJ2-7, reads GAGVSQSPSNKVTEKGKDVELRCDPISGHTALYWYRQSLGQGLEFLIYFQGNSAPDKSGLPSDRFSAERTGGSVSTLTIQRTQQEDSAVYLCASSLTSGSHYEQYFGPGTRLTVT.